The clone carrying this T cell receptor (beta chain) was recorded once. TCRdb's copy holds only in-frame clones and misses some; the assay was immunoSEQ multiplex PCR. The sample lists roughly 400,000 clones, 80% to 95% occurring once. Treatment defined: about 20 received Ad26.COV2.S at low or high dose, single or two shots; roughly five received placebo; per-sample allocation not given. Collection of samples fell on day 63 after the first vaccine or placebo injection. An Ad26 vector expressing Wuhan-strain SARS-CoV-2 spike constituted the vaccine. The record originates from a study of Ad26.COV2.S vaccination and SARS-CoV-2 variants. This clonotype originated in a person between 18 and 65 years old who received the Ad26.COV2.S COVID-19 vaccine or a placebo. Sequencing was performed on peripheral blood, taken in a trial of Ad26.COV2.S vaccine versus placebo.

The CDR3 region is CASSISGLAGLHTQYF. Here the CDR3 DNA reads TGTGCCAGCAGCATTTCGGGACTAGCGGGACTTCATACGCAGTATTTT. The genes are TRBV7-9 and TRBJ2-3, with 13 nucleotides matching TRBD2. The V and J ends lost 5 bases and 7 bases, in that order; junction bases with no gene match: 9. This CDR3 contains 16 residues. Germline V CDR1 and CDR2: SEHNR, FQNEAQ (reference sequence).